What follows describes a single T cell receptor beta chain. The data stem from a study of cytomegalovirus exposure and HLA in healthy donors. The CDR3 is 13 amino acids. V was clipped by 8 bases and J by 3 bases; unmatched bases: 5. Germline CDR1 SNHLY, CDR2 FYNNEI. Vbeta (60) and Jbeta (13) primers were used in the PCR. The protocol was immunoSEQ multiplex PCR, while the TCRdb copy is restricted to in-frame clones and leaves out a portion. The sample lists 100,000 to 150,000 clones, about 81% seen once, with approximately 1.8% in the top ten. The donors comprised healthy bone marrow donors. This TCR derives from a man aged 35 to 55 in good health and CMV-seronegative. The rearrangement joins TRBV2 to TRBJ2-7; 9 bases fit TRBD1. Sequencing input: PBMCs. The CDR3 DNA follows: TGTGCCAGCGAAGGGACAGGGCACTACGAGCAGTACTTC. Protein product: CASEGTGHYEQYF.